Below, 8 T cell receptor beta chains from the same sample are listed, as sequenced in a study of T-cell reconstitution after alpha-beta-depleted transplantation in children. Using unique molecular identifiers, the investigators prepared the TCRbeta library. TCRdb processed the PCR reads anew with MiXCR; each CDR3 protein has one entry. The table records more than 400,000 distinct CDR3 sequences, 43% of them present only once. The sample consisted of PBMCs, taken before TCRalphabeta/CD19-depleted stem cell transplant. The receptor set was obtained from a girl aged 2 to 10 with aplastic anemia, due to receive a stem cell transplant.

This clonotype was observed at least ten times. J is TRBJ2-7 and V is TRBV5-1; TRBD2 matches 13 bases. The CDR3 covers 15 residues. V was clipped by 0 bases and J by 6 bases; unmatched bases: 3. CDR1 SGHRS and CDR2 YFSETQ come from the germline V gene. The CDR3 region is CASSLEGLAGSEQYF. The CDR3 bases are TGCGCCAGCAGCTTGGAGGGACTAGCGGGGTCCGAGCAGTACTTC.

At least ten counts were recorded for this clonotype. V usage is TRBV10-3 and J usage is TRBJ2-5; D unresolved. The CDR3 covers 12 residues. The germline V gene encodes CDR1 ENHRY and CDR2 SYGVKD. Between the trimmed V and J ends, which lost 4 bases and 2 bases, there was a span of 5 bases. CDR3: CAISGDQETQYF. The DNA of the CDR3 is TGTGCCATCAGTGGCGATCAAGAGACCCAGTACTTC.

The chain carries TRBV10-3 and TRBJ1-4, with D possibly being TRBD1 (5 bases). Trimming took off 2 bases at V and 0 bases at J, with 16 bases between the two ends. The CDR3 has 18 residues. Germline V CDR1 and CDR2: ENHRY, SYGVKD. The CDR3, as DNA: TGTGCCATCAGTGAGCCGGGGGGGAGGTACGCAACTAATGAAAAACTGTTTTTT. Its translation is CAISEPGGRYATNEKLFF.

The chain is built from TRBV20-1 and TRBJ2-2, with D tentatively TRBD1 or TRBD2 (5 bases each). There are 17 residues in the CDR3. Trimming left V 0 bases short and J 0 bases short, with 14 bases between. Looked up from germline, CDR1 is DFQATT and CDR2 is SNEGSKA (reference sequence). The CDR3 spells CSARDARDGSNTGELFF. CDR3 nucleotides: TGCAGTGCTAGAGATGCCCGGGACGGCTCGAACACCGGGGAGCTGTTTTTT.

This clonotype was seen more than once but under ten times. V is TRBV6-5 and J is TRBJ2-7; D is ambiguous. Germline loops: CDR1 MNHEY, CDR2 SVGAGI. V was clipped by 4 bases and J by 0 bases, with 10 bases between them. The CDR3 consists of 14 residues. CDR3 sequence reads: CASSSRRSSYEQYF. Written as DNA, the CDR3 is TGTGCCAGCAGTTCGCGTAGGAGCTCCTACGAGCAGTACTTC.

This chain links TRBV15 with TRBJ2-1; the match to TRBD2 covers 8 bases. The CDR3 contains 16 residues. Germline trimming cut 8 bases from V and 6 bases from J; bases unmatched to any gene: 15. The germline V gene encodes CDR1 LNHNV and CDR2 YYDKDF (reference sequence). The CDR3, as DNA: TGTGCCACCGGAGGAGGTTGGACTAGCTTGGCCAATGAGCAGTTCTTC. Translated, it gives CATGGGWTSLANEQFF.

Concerning this clonotype itself: Germline is not matched at one junction end, which may reflect a read error. V is TRBV6-1 and J is TRBJ2-3; 9 bases align to TRBD2. This CDR3 is built from 15 residues. Germline V gene data show CDR1 as MNHNS and CDR2 as SASEGT. The CDR3 nucleotides are TGTGCCAGTCTTATTATGCGGGAGGGCCCAGATACGAAGTATTTT. Translation gives CASLIMREGPDTKYF.

This clonotype was observed a few times. V and J are TRBV19 and TRBJ2-2; D ambiguous. The CDR3 runs 14 residues. From germline, CDR1 is LNHDA and CDR2 SQIVND (reference sequence). Trimming removed 7 bases from V and 6 bases from J, with 15 bases in between. The DNA of the CDR3 is TGTGCCAGTACCGACCGCATAAATGCCGGGGAGCTGTTTTTT. It encodes CASTDRINAGELFF. Filled out from reference TRBV19 and TRBJ2-2, the complete variable domain reads DGGITQSPKYLFRKEGQNVTLSCEQNLNHDAMYWYRQDPGQGLRLIYYSQIVNDFQKGDIAEGYSVSREKKESFPLTVTSAQKNPTAFYLCASTDRINAGELFFGEGSRLTVL.